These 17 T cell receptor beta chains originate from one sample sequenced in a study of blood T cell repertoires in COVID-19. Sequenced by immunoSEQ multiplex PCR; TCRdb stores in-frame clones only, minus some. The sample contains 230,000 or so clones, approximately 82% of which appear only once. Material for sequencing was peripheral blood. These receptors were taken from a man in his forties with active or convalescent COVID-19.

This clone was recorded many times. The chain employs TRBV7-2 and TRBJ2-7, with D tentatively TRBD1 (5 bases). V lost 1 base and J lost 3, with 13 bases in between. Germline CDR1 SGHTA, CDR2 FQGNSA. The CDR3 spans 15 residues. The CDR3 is CASSLGVDSLYEQYF. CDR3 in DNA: TGTGCCAGCAGCTTAGGTGTTGACAGCCTCTACGAGCAGTACTTC.

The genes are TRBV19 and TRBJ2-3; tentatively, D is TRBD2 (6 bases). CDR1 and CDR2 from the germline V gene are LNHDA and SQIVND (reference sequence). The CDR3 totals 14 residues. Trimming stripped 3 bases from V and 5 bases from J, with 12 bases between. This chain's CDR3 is CASSIRESRDTQYF. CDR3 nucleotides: TGTGCCAGTAGTATCCGGGAGAGTAGAGATACGCAGTATTTT.

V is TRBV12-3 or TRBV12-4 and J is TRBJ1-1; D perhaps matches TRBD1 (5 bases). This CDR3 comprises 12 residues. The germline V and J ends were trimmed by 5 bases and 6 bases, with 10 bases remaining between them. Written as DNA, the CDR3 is TGTGCCAGCAGTCGACAGAGGCCTGAAGCTTTCTTT. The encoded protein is CASSRQRPEAFF.

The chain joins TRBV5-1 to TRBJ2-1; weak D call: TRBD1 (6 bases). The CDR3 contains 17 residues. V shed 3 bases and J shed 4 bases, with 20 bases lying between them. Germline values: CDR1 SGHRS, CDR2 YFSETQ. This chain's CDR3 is CASSSFPGTKTYNEQFF. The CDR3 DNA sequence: TGCGCCAGCAGCTCGTTCCCCGGGACAAAGACTTACAATGAGCAGTTCTTC.

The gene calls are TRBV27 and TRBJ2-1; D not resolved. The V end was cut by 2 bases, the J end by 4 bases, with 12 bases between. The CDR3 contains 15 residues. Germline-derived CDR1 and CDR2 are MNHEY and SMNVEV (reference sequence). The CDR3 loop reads CASSLSRRGYNEQFF. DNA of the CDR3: TGTGCCAGCAGTTTAAGCCGCCGCGGTTACAATGAGCAGTTCTTC.

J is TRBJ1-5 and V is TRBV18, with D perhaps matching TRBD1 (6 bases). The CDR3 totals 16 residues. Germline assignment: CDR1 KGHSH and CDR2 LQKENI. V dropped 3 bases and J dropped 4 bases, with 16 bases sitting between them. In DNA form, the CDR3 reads TGTGCCAGCTCACCTTCGACAGGTGCCACTAATCAGCCCCAGCATTTT. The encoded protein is CASSPSTGATNQPQHF.

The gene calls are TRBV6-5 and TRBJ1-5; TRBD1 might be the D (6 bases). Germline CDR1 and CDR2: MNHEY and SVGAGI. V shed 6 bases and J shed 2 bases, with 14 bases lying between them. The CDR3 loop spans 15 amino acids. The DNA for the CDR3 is TGTGCCAGCAGGCTTGACAGGTCTGGCAATCAGCCCCAGCATTTT. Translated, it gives CASRLDRSGNQPQHF.

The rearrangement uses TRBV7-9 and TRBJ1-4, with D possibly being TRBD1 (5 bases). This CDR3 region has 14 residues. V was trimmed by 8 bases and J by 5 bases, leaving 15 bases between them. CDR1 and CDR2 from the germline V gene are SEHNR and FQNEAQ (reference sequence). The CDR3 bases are TGTGCCAGCGGGCAAGGACAACAAAATGAAAAACTGTTTTTT. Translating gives CASGQGQQNEKLFF.

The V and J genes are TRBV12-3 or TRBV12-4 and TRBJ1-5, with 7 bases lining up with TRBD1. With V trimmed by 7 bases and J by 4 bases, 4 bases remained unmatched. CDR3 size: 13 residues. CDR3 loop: CASTRRGNQPQHF. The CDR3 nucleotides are TGTGCCAGCACCCGCAGGGGGAATCAGCCCCAGCATTTT.

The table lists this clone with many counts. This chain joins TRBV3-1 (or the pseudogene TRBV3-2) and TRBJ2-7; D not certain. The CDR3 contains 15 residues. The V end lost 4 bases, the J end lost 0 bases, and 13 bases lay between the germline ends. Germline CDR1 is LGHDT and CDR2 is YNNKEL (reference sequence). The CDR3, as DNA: TGTGCCAGCAGCCGAGGAGCCACGTACTCCTACGAGCAGTACTTC. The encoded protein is CASSRGATYSYEQYF.

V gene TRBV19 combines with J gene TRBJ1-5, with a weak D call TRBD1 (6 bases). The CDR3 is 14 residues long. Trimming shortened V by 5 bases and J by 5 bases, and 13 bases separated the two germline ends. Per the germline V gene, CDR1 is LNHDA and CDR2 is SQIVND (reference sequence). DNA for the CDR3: TGTGCCAGTAGTGAGAGGGGGTTCTATCAGCCCCAGCATTTT. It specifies CASSERGFYQPQHF.

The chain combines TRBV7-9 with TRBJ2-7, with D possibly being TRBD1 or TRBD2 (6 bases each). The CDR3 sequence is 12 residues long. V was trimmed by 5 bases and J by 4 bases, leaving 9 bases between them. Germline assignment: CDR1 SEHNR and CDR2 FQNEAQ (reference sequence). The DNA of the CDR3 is TGTGCCAGCAGCAGGGGGGCGTACGAGCAGTACTTC. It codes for CASSRGAYEQYF.

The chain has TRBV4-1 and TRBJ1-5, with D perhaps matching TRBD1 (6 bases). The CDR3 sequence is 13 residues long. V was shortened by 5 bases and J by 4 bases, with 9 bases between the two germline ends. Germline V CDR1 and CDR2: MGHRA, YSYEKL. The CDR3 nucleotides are TGCGCCAGCAGCATGGGACAAAATCAGCCCCAGCATTTT. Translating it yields CASSMGQNQPQHF.

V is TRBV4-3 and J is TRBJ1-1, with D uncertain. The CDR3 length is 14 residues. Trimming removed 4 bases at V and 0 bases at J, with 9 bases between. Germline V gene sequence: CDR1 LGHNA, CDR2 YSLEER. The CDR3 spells CASSPADMNTEAFF. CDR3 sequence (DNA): TGCGCCAGCAGCCCAGCAGACATGAACACTGAAGCTTTCTTT.

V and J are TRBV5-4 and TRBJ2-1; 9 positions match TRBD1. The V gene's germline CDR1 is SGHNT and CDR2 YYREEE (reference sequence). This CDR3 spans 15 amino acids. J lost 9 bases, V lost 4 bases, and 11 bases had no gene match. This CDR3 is CASSHGGRGQGEQFF. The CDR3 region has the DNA TGTGCCAGCAGCCACGGGGGGAGGGGACAGGGTGAGCAGTTCTTC.

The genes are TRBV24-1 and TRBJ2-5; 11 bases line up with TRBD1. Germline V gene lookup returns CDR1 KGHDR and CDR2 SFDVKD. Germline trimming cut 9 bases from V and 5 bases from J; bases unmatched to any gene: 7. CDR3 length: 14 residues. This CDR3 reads CATGRTGGSETQYF. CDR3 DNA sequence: TGTGCCACCGGCAGGACAGGGGGCAGTGAGACCCAGTACTTC.

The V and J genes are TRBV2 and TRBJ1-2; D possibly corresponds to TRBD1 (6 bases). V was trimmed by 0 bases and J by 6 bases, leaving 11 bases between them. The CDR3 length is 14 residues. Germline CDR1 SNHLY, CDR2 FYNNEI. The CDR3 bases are TGTGCCAGCAGTGAAGCGCAGGGGAGGGATGGCTACACCTTC. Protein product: CASSEAQGRDGYTF.